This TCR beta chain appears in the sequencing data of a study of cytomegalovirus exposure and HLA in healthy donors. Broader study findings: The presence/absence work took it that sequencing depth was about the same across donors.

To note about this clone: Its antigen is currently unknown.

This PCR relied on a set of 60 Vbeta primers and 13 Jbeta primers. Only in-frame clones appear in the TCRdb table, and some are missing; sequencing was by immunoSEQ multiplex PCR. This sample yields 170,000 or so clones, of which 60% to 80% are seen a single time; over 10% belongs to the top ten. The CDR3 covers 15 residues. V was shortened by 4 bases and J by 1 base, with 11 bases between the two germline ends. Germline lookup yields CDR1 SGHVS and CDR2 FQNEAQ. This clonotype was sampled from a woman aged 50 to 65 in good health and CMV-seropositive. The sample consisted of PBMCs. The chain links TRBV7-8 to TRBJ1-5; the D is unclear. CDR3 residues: CASSSDSISNQPQHF. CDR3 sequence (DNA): TGTGCCAGCAGCTCCGACTCGATAAGCAATCAGCCCCAGCATTTT.